The rows below give T cell receptor beta chains drawn from one sample of a study of control samples from healthy donors and cancer patients. Using immunoSEQ multiplex PCR, the repertoire was profiled, and TCRdb retains in-frame clones only, with some absent. The repertoire holds 150,000 to 190,000 clones, with 93% as singletons. Sequencing used blood. The receptor source for this set is a man between 50 and 59 years old in good health. Both conserved end residues are part of each CDR3. A D gene is named only where the DNA matches it firmly. Where a row states a size, it is once, few, many or the class of an expanded clone; other rows omit it.

J,size,V,D,CDR3,DNA
TRBJ2-1,NA,TRBV12-3/TRBV12-4,NA,CASSYSLQGQFF,TGTGCCAGCAGTTATTCCCTCCAGGGGCAGTTCTTC
TRBJ2-3,NA,TRBV18,NA,CASSPPMGPDTQYF,TGTGCCAGCTCACCACCAATGGGCCCAGATACGCAGTATTTT
TRBJ1-4,few,TRBV7-9,NA,CASSFRVDGGYGEKLFF,TGTGCCAGCAGCTTCCGAGTTGACGGGGGTTATGGGGAAAAACTGTTTTTT
TRBJ1-4,once,TRBV29-1,NA,CSVADGATNEKLFF,TGCAGCGTGGCGGACGGAGCAACTAATGAAAAACTGTTTTTT
TRBJ2-5,NA,TRBV10-3,TRBD2,CAISESLAGRGVGPQETQYF,TGTGCCATCAGTGAGTCGTTAGCGGGAAGAGGAGTGGGGCCCCAAGAGACCCAGTACTTC
TRBJ2-7,NA,TRBV5-6,TRBD2,CASSLLAGLRNEQYF,TGTGCCAGCAGCTTGCTAGCGGGACTGCGAAACGAGCAGTACTTC
TRBJ2-5,NA,TRBV28,NA,CASSLDSWETQYF,TGTGCCAGCAGTTTAGACAGTTGGGAGACCCAGTACTTC
TRBJ1-4,once,TRBV2,NA,CASSEGRGNEKLFF,TGTGCCAGCAGTGAAGGCCGGGGTAATGAAAAACTGTTTTTT
TRBJ2-1,NA,TRBV20-1,TRBD2,CSASGLAENEQFF,TGCAGTGCTAGTGGACTAGCGGAGAATGAGCAGTTCTTC
TRBJ1-1,NA,TRBV20-1,NA,CSASNQGGTEAFF,TGCAGTGCTAGTAATCAGGGCGGAACTGAAGCTTTCTTT
TRBJ2-5,NA,TRBV28,NA,CASSFTTLRETQYF,TGTGCCAGCAGTTTTACCACACTACGCGAGACCCAGTACTTC